This is a list of T cell receptor beta chains from one sample in a study of T cell repertoires in cytomegalovirus infection. These receptors have no identified antigens. MiXCR was run by TCRdb on the reads, yielding one entry per CDR3 protein. The data show 400,000 to 600,000 distinct CDR3 sequences, about 42% seen once. The starting material was cultured PBMCs, obtained from culture after CMV antigen stimulation. The receptor source for this set is a human donor in good health (CMV status not recorded). Some clones in this sample may be carry-over from other donors' samples. The CDR3 runs from the conserved cysteine through the conserved F or W. Fields, in order: J gene, V gene, CDR3 protein.

J: TRBJ2-1
V: TRBV7-2
CDR3: CASSPRLAGGLSSYNEQFF

J: TRBJ1-4
V: TRBV27
CDR3: CASSQRQVQSEKLFF

J: TRBJ1-1
V: TRBV11-2
CDR3: CASRGGGRGLGTEAFF

J: TRBJ2-1
V: TRBV7-2
CDR3: CASSLAGLAEANEQFF

J: TRBJ2-5
V: TRBV20-1
CDR3: CSAKGVGPQETQYF

J: TRBJ2-7
V: TRBV7-6
CDR3: CASSTTGDSYEQYF

J: TRBJ1-2
V: TRBV6-1
CDR3: CASSVTALYGYTF

J: TRBJ1-3
V: TRBV7-6
CDR3: CASSSGQLAGNTIYF

J: TRBJ2-7
V: TRBV7-2
CDR3: CASSLTGNSYEQYF

J: TRBJ1-4
V: TRBV7-4
CDR3: CASSFRDRDGVLFF

J: TRBJ2-3
V: TRBV7-2
CDR3: CASSLRGHYDTQYF

J: TRBJ2-4
V: TRBV12-3/TRBV12-4
CDR3: CASSLGQSQYF

J: TRBJ1-5
V: TRBV6-6
CDR3: CASSRQGSLEPQHF

J: TRBJ2-2
V: TRBV7-2
CDR3: CASSLEATGIGELFF

J: TRBJ1-2
V: TRBV2
CDR3: CASSVDRGNYGYTF

J: TRBJ1-6
V: TRBV12-3/TRBV12-4
CDR3: CASSRPLGRRQVGPSSYNSPLHF

J: TRBJ1-5
V: TRBV7-4
CDR3: CASSSTGMDQPQHF

J: TRBJ1-1
V: TRBV6-2/TRBV6-3
CDR3: CASSSHRGMNTEAFF

J: TRBJ1-1
V: TRBV7-9
CDR3: CASSPWNRPLAFF

J: TRBJ2-1
V: TRBV20-1
CDR3: CSAARDSYNEQFF

J: TRBJ2-2
V: TRBV19
CDR3: CASSVGLAGAHGELFF

J: TRBJ2-7
V: TRBV7-8
CDR3: CASSSSVEGRYEQYF

J: TRBJ2-3
V: TRBV20-1
CDR3: CSASAGGGATDTQYF

J: TRBJ2-1
V: TRBV7-9
CDR3: CASSLRLAGGDEQFF

J: TRBJ2-3
V: TRBV7-6
CDR3: CASSFERFPTDTQYF

J: TRBJ2-1
V: TRBV6-6
CDR3: CASSYSILRGLAGTTINEQFF

J: TRBJ2-2
V: TRBV5-5
CDR3: CASSLVGTGGADTGELFF

J: TRBJ2-4
V: TRBV25-1
CDR3: CASSPRDLAKNIQYF

J: TRBJ2-7
V: TRBV7-6
CDR3: CASSLGGLVPEQYF

J: TRBJ2-5
V: TRBV20-1
CDR3: CSARGDTQETQYF

J: TRBJ1-1
V: TRBV5-4
CDR3: CASREYRDLNTEAFF

J: TRBJ1-1
V: TRBV12-3/TRBV12-4
CDR3: CASSLGLEITEAFF

J: TRBJ2-1
V: TRBV7-6
CDR3: CASSLARGGSNEQFF

J: TRBJ2-3
V: TRBV7-8
CDR3: CASSSSFGGTTQYF

J: TRBJ2-1
V: TRBV7-8
CDR3: CASSPRWGVYNEQFF

J: TRBJ2-2
V: TRBV6-2/TRBV6-3
CDR3: CATHGSNTGELFF

J: TRBJ2-7
V: TRBV7-8
CDR3: CASSLGAGGDYEQYF

J: TRBJ1-4
V: TRBV10-3
CDR3: CAIRGGTNEKLFF

J: TRBJ2-2
V: TRBV7-9
CDR3: CASSLGLGNTGELFF

J: TRBJ2-7
V: TRBV19
CDR3: CASSTLRGGGSYEQYF

J: TRBJ2-1
V: TRBV20-1
CDR3: CSAPGTSSSYNEQFF

J: TRBJ2-1
V: TRBV6-1
CDR3: CASSRGGLPYNEQFF

J: TRBJ2-4
V: TRBV6-6
CDR3: CASSLALMGTGSKNIQYF

J: TRBJ2-1
V: TRBV7-2
CDR3: CASSLGGGGDNEQFF

J: TRBJ2-1
V: TRBV12-3/TRBV12-4
CDR3: CASSRYRGQNEQFF

J: TRBJ2-5
V: TRBV6-1
CDR3: CASGKGRAEVTQYF

J: TRBJ2-7
V: TRBV19
CDR3: CASSGGHYDSYEQYF

J: TRBJ2-1
V: TRBV12-3/TRBV12-4
CDR3: CASSGTAINEQFF

J: TRBJ1-2
V: TRBV27
CDR3: CASSGIQGLSDGYTF

J: TRBJ1-5
V: TRBV12-3/TRBV12-4
CDR3: CASSPLRNQPQHF

J: TRBJ2-3
V: TRBV12-3/TRBV12-4
CDR3: CASTLGMGTWGGLTDTQYF

J: TRBJ2-3
V: TRBV12-5
CDR3: CASGLLTGGPHTQYF

J: TRBJ2-7
V: TRBV11-2
CDR3: CANSLKREAVYEQYF

J: TRBJ2-1
V: TRBV6-2/TRBV6-3
CDR3: CASSYLTGYNEQFF

J: TRBJ1-6
V: TRBV7-2
CDR3: CASSSTGTVNSPLHF

J: TRBJ1-2
V: TRBV3-1
CDR3: CASSMGANYGYTF

J: TRBJ2-3
V: TRBV14
CDR3: CASSLQGYGTDTQYF

J: TRBJ1-4
V: TRBV7-9
CDR3: CASSSGTVNEKLFF

J: TRBJ1-6
V: TRBV20-1
CDR3: CSASSGVGNSPLHF